One sample yielded the 10 T cell receptor beta chains listed below, sequenced in a study of tumor and adjacent non-tumor tissue in lung cancer. The library came from three nested PCR rounds adapted from ARM-PCR protocols. TCRdb re-analysed the multiplex PCR reads in MiXCR, keeping a single row per CDR3 protein. The table includes 200,000 to 250,000 distinct CDR3 sequences, around 71% detected once. RNA was extracted from bulk tissue without any cell sorting. Sequencing was performed on lung tumor tissue. The receptors come from a man aged 60-69 years with non-small cell lung cancer.

Worth noting for this clonotype: An end of the junction differs from the germline gene, which may be a read error. The chain combines TRBV11-2 with TRBJ2-7; possibly TRBD2 for D (5 bases). Germline-derived CDR1 and CDR2 are SGHAT and FQNNGV. The CDR3 spans 12 residues. As DNA, the CDR3 is TGTGCCAGCGGTTGGACTTACTACGAACAGTACTTC. Protein: CASGWTYYEQYF.

The chain couples TRBV29-1 to TRBJ1-1, with no clear D. Deletions cut 6 bases from V and 6 bases from J, with 20 bases between. CDR1 is SQVTM and CDR2 is ANQGSEA in the germline V gene. The CDR3 sequence is 14 residues long. The chain's CDR3 is CSVTPDRIIPEAFF. In DNA form, the CDR3 reads TGCAGCGTAACCCCGGACCGAATAATCCCTGAAGCTTTCTTT. The full variable domain, with the rest looked up from reference TRBV29-1 and TRBJ1-1, is SAVISQKPSRDICQRGTSLTIQCQVDSQVTMMFWYRQQPGQSLTLIATANQGSEATYESGFVIDKFPISRPNLTFSTLTVSNMSPEDSSIYLCSVTPDRIIPEAFFGQGTRLTVV.

Many counts were recorded for this clonotype. CDR3 sequence reads: CASSPGQARADTQYF. As DNA, the CDR3 is TGTGCCAGCAGTCCGGGACAGGCTAGGGCGGATACGCAGTATTTT. The chain has TRBV6-5 and TRBJ2-3; 8 bases are shared with TRBD1. The junction had 10 bases not matched to a gene; V was cut back by 5 bases and J by 6 bases. CDR1 is MNHEY, CDR2 SVGAGI, per germline. The CDR3 runs 15 residues.

This clonotype showed up just once. A much larger clone lies a single base off, so this may be a read error. The CDR3 protein is CTSTWTGGSEKLFF. CDR3 bases: TGTACCAGCACCTGGACCGGTGGGAGTGAAAAACTGTTTTTT. This sequence joins TRBV5-6 and TRBJ1-4; D is ambiguous. Germline V gene lookup returns CDR1 SGHDT and CDR2 YYEEEE. The CDR3 totals 14 residues.

This sequence joins TRBV12-3 or TRBV12-4 and TRBJ1-2; D gene unclear. Trimming stripped 9 bases from V and 7 bases from J, with 15 bases between. The CDR3 extends over 12 amino acids. CDR3 bases: TGTGCCAGTAGTCACCACCCGGGTGGCTACACCTTC. Translating gives CASSHHPGGYTF.

The rearrangement uses TRBV11-1 and TRBJ2-7, with D perhaps TRBD2 (6 bases). Germline loops: CDR1 SGHAT, CDR2 FQDESV (reference sequence). This CDR3 is 16 amino acids long. In DNA form, the CDR3 reads TGTACTAGCAGCTTAGAGATTCGTGACAACTCCTACGAGCAGTACTTC. This encodes CTSSLEIRDNSYEQYF.

The sample holds one count of this clonotype. J is TRBJ2-2 and V is TRBV29-1; TRBD1 agrees at 7 bases. The germline gives CDR1 SQVTM, CDR2 ANQGSEA. CDR3 length: 14 amino acids. CDR3 DNA: TGCAACTGCACCGGGACAGACAACACCGGGGAGCTGTTTTTT. As protein: CNCTGTDNTGELFF.

In the case of this clonotype: A read error may explain this, as a much larger clone is one base away. V gene TRBV20-1 combines with J gene TRBJ1-5; possibly TRBD1 for D (6 bases). Gene TRBJ2-3 matches the end of the DNA better, so the J call may be wrong. The CDR3 spans 15 residues. The germline V gene has CDR1 DFQATT and CDR2 SNEGSKA (reference sequence). CDR3 sequence (DNA): TGCAGTGCGATGGACAGAGGGGGTAGCAATCAGCCCCAGTATTTT. Its translation is CSAMDRGGSNQPQYF.

This clonotype was observed a single time. J is TRBJ2-5 and V is TRBV4-1; D unresolved. V was cut by 4 bases and J by 4 bases, with 16 bases left in between. The CDR3 is 15 residues long. Per the germline V gene, CDR1 is MGHRA and CDR2 is YSYEKL. CDR3 protein: CASSRSSITPETQYF. The CDR3 DNA reads TGCGCCAGCAGCCGTTCAAGCATTACCCCAGAGACCCAGTACTTC.

Concerning this clonotype: This clone may be a read error of a much larger clone one base away. CDR3 sequence (DNA): TGTGCCAGCAGTTTTGGACAGGGGGAGCAGTACTTC. It translates to CASSFGQGEQYF. The chain joins TRBV6-5 to TRBJ2-7; 9 positions match TRBD1. Per germline, CDR1 MNHEY and CDR2 SVGAGI. V lost 4 bases to trimming and J lost 7 bases; unmatched junction nucleotides: 2. There are 12 residues in the CDR3.